Following are 16 T cell receptor beta chains from one sample sequenced in a study of cytomegalovirus exposure and HLA in healthy donors (dated by TCRdb to 2016 to 2017). The library relied on the immunoSEQ multiplex PCR assay. A mixture of 60 forward primers for TCR Vbeta segments and 13 reverse primers for TCR Jbeta segments was used in the multiplex PCR. TCRdb carries this immuneACCESS record with in-frame sequences only. Its versions omit some clonotypes, under half of them owing to an unresolved V gene in the studies checked, with the rest unexplained. The sample contains over 150,000 clones, 85% of them found a single time. Together, the top ten hold 1% of the sample. Sample: PBMCs. These receptors were collected from a boy between 2 and 10 years old in good health and CMV-seronegative.

The J gene is TRBJ2-5, the V gene TRBV28; 9 nucleotides align to TRBD2. Germline lookup yields CDR1 MDHEN and CDR2 SYDVKM. Trimming at V came to 7 bases and at J to 5 bases, leaving 11 bases not matched to a gene. This CDR3 has 15 residues. CDR3 nucleotides: TGTGCCAGCACCCCTAGCGGGGCCGGCGGGGAGACCCAGTACTTC. It encodes CASTPSGAGGETQYF.

The genes are TRBV7-9 and TRBJ1-1; TRBD1 is a possible D gene (5 bases). CDR1 is SEHNR and CDR2 is FQNEAQ in the germline V gene (reference sequence). Trimming removed 5 bases from V and 5 bases from J, with 15 bases in between. This CDR3 has 14 amino acids. The DNA of the CDR3 is TGTGCCAGCAGCCCCATCGGGGGTGGTACTGAAGCTTTCTTT. Its protein is CASSPIGGGTEAFF.

The chain is built from TRBV5-1 and TRBJ2-5; TRBD2 agrees at 7 bases. Losses at the gene ends were 4 bases for V and 3 bases for J; bases not matched to a gene: 6. This CDR3 is built from 14 residues. Germline V gives CDR1 SGHRS, CDR2 YFSETQ. In DNA form, the CDR3 reads TGCGCCAGCAGCGGGGGACTACGAGAAGAGACCCAGTACTTC. It codes for CASSGGLREETQYF.

The chain is built from TRBV2 and TRBJ2-7, with 9 bases aligning to TRBD1. The length of the CDR3 is 15 residues. V was pared by 10 bases and J by 5 bases, with 15 bases of the junction left unmatched. Germline V CDR1 and CDR2: SNHLY, FYNNEI. Here the CDR3 reads CATTLGQGGFDEQYV. CDR3 nucleotide sequence: TGTGCCACCACATTGGGACAGGGAGGTTTCGACGAGCAGTACGTC.

This rearrangement joins TRBV28 to TRBJ1-5, with D possibly being TRBD1 (6 bases). V gave up 3 bases and J gave up 6 bases, with 18 bases separating them. The germline gives CDR1 MDHEN, CDR2 SYDVKM. The CDR3 runs to 16 residues. The chain's CDR3 is CASSFFRQGWFQPQHF. The CDR3 DNA sequence: TGTGCCAGCAGTTTCTTTCGGCAGGGGTGGTTTCAGCCCCAGCATTTT.

The rearrangement uses TRBV19 and TRBJ1-5; D is uncertain. The V gene lost 0 bases and the J gene lost 9 bases, with 6 bases spanning the gap. Germline V gene lookup returns CDR1 LNHDA and CDR2 SQIVND (reference sequence). CDR3 size: 12 residues. The CDR3 nucleotides read TGTGCCAGTAGTATAGAGGGGAGGCCCCAGCATTTT. Its translation: CASSIEGRPQHF. Complete variable domain (other parts from reference TRBV19 and TRBJ1-5): DGGITQSPKYLFRKEGQNVTLSCEQNLNHDAMYWYRQDPGQGLRLIYYSQIVNDFQKGDIAEGYSVSREKKESFPLTVTSAQKNPTAFYLCASSIEGRPQHFGDGTRLSIL.

DNA of the CDR3: TGTGCCAGCAGCCCGCAGCTTGGAGCGGGGGGGTTCGCAGATACGCAGTATTTT. Protein sequence: CASSPQLGAGGFADTQYF. J is TRBJ2-3 and V is TRBV7-9; 10 bases agree with TRBD2. The CDR3 extends over 18 amino acids. Germline V gives CDR1 SEHNR, CDR2 FQNEAQ (reference sequence). Trimming took 5 bases from V and 4 from J; bases not matched to a gene: 15.

The chain couples TRBV18 to TRBJ2-2, with TRBD2 matching over 7 bases. Germline values: CDR1 KGHSH, CDR2 LQKENI. The V and J ends lost 2 bases and 1 base, in that order; junction bases with no gene match: 4. CDR3 length equals 16 residues. CDR3 residues: CASSPTQRGNTGELFF. CDR3 nucleotides: TGTGCCAGCTCACCAACCCAGCGGGGGAACACCGGGGAGCTGTTTTTT.

The gene calls are TRBV9 and TRBJ2-7; 10 bases map to TRBD2. Unmatched junction bases numbered 4, after V lost 4 bases and J lost 3 bases. CDR1 and CDR2 from the germline V gene are SGDLS and YYNGEE. This CDR3 region has 14 residues. The CDR3 region has the DNA TGTGCCAGCAGCCCGGGACTAGCGAACTACGAGCAGTACTTC. As protein: CASSPGLANYEQYF.

Comment on this clone: One junction end does not reproduce the germline sequence, and a read error may be involved. This chain links TRBV18 with TRBJ2-7; TRBD1 agrees at 8 bases. Germline values: CDR1 KGHSH, CDR2 LQKENI. This CDR3 has 14 amino acids. The CDR3 spells CASSPKQGAYKQYF. CDR3 DNA sequence: TGTGCCAGCTCACCAAAGCAGGGGGCCTACAAGCAGTACTTC.

This clone was detected once. V is TRBV6-1 and J is TRBJ1-4; D perhaps matches TRBD1 (6 bases). The germline V gene encodes CDR1 MNHNS and CDR2 SASEGT. V lost 5 bases, J lost 8 bases, and 12 bases lay in between. This CDR3 contains 13 residues. The chain's CDR3 is CASSKQGEEKLFF. The DNA of the CDR3 is TGTGCCAGCAGTAAACAGGGAGAAGAAAAACTGTTTTTT.

The chain has TRBV29-1 and TRBJ2-1, with 10 bases lining up with TRBD1. V shed 6 bases and J 0 bases; nucleotides not matched to a gene: 5. The CDR3 is 15 residues long. Per germline, CDR1 SQVTM and CDR2 ANQGSEA. CDR3 sequence: CSVPGQGFSYNEQFF. Here the CDR3 DNA reads TGCAGCGTCCCGGGACAGGGGTTCTCCTACAATGAGCAGTTCTTC.

This chain joins TRBV28 and TRBJ1-2; TRBD1 agrees at 7 bases. J was trimmed by 6 bases and V by 7 bases; bases with no gene match: 8. Germline CDR1 and CDR2: MDHEN and SYDVKM. This CDR3 region has 13 residues. The CDR3 region has the DNA TGTGCCAGCACCTCGACAGGGTGGAATGGCTACACCTTC. It is translated as CASTSTGWNGYTF.

This clone has more than one count but fewer than ten. In nucleotides, the CDR3 is TGCGCCAGCAGCTGGGGCAGGGGGGCTGTGATCCGCGAGACCCAGTACTTC. Translation: CASSWGRGAVIRETQYF. The rearrangement links TRBV5-1 to TRBJ2-5; D perhaps matches TRBD1 (7 bases). The germline CDR1 and CDR2 sequences are SGHRS and YFSETQ. The CDR3 runs to 17 residues. V lost 3 bases and J lost 5, with 23 bases in between.

The CDR3 reads CASSLLATGYNEQFF. CDR3 in DNA: TGTGCCAGCAGTTTATTAGCGACAGGGTATAATGAGCAGTTCTTC. V gene TRBV27 combines with J gene TRBJ2-1, with TRBD1 matching over 7 bases. The CDR3 is made up of 15 amino acids. Germline values: CDR1 MNHEY, CDR2 SMNVEV (reference sequence). The V gene end was trimmed by 1 base and the J gene end by 7 bases; junction bases not matched to a gene: 7.

This chain connects TRBV23-1 to TRBJ1-3; tentative D call: TRBD1 (5 bases). TRBV23-1 carries the ORF label, with uncertain function. CDR3 length equals 19 residues. Deletions cut 8 bases from V and 0 bases from J, with 26 bases between. CDR3 in amino acids: CASLRPGTRADFSGNTIYF. The CDR3 DNA follows: TGCGCCAGCCTAAGACCCGGGACTCGGGCGGATTTCTCTGGAAACACCATATATTTT.